Presented here are 4 T cell receptor beta chains from one specimen sequenced in a study of blood T cell repertoires in COVID-19. Clones were sequenced by immunoSEQ multiplex PCR, and TCRdb holds only the in-frame ones, with some missing. The data show some 44,000 clones, 87% seen once. The sequenced sample was peripheral blood. The receptors derive from a man aged 55 to 69 with active COVID-19.

The rearrangement uses TRBV5-1 and TRBJ2-3; tentative D call: TRBD2 (5 bases). This CDR3 has 17 residues. CDR1 and CDR2 (germline): SGHRS, YFSETQ. V was clipped by 1 base and J by 0 bases, with 15 bases between them. This chain's CDR3 is CASSLNPGGSSTDTQYF. For the CDR3, the DNA is TGCGCCAGCAGCTTGAACCCAGGCGGGTCTAGCACAGATACGCAGTATTTT.

V is TRBV7-2 and J is TRBJ1-1; 8 bases line up with TRBD1. Germline CDR1 reads SGHTA; CDR2 reads FQGNSA. V lost 1 base, J lost 6 bases, and 7 bases stayed unmatched. This CDR3 has 15 amino acids. CDR3 in amino acids: CASSLVRTGSAEAFF. In nucleotides, the CDR3 is TGTGCCAGCAGCTTAGTTAGGACAGGGTCCGCTGAAGCTTTCTTT.

V gene TRBV3-1 (or the pseudogene TRBV3-2) combines with J gene TRBJ1-1; D unclear. The CDR3 contains 14 residues. Germline CDR1 is LGHDT and CDR2 is YNNKEL (reference sequence). V lost 4 bases, J lost 1 base, and 10 bases lay in between. CDR3 amino acids: CASSPDIGNTEAFF. The CDR3 nucleotides are TGTGCCAGCAGCCCCGACATCGGGAACACTGAAGCTTTCTTT.

This sequence joins TRBV11-2 and TRBJ2-5, with D tentatively TRBD2 (6 bases). V lost 3 bases, J lost 2 bases, and 16 bases lay in between. The CDR3 covers 16 residues. The germline V gene has CDR1 SGHAT and CDR2 FQNNGV. In DNA, the CDR3 is TGTGCCAGCAGCTTCACGCCGGGAGCGATGCAAGAGACCCAGTACTTC. This codes for CASSFTPGAMQETQYF.